The next 2 T cell receptor beta chains were all read from a single sample in a study of cytomegalovirus exposure and HLA in healthy donors (dated by TCRdb to 2017 to 2019). The library was made by the immunoSEQ multiplex PCR assay. A mixture of 60 forward primers for TCR Vbeta segments and 13 reverse primers for TCR Jbeta segments was used in the multiplex PCR. TCRdb obtained this table from immuneACCESS and retained in-frame rearrangements with V and J assigned. These tables miss some clones; where compared with another copy, unresolved V genes account for less than half of the shortfall, and the remainder is unexplained. The sample table lists roughly 180,000 clones, approximately 81% of them with a count of one. Approximately 2% of the sample lies in the top ten. Sequenced: PBMCs. The receptors come from a woman between 18 and 29 years old in good health and CMV-seropositive.

The chain recombines TRBV12-5 with TRBJ1-5, with 7 positions matching TRBD1. CDR3 length: 16 residues. J was trimmed by 5 bases and V by 5 bases; bases with no gene match: 12. CDR1 LGHNT and CDR2 FRNRAP come from the germline V gene. The CDR3 DNA reads TGTGCTAGTGGTATACGGCGGACAGGAGGGGATCAGCCCCAGCATTTT. Translated, it gives CASGIRRTGGDQPQHF.

The rearrangement links TRBV18 to TRBJ1-1, with 8 bases identical to TRBD1. The CDR3 contains 18 residues. After removal of 1 base from V and 4 bases from J, the junction contained 14 bases not matched to a gene. CDR1 and CDR2 (germline): KGHSH, LQKENI. CDR3 sequence reads: CASSPRLQVQGAGTEAFF. The CDR3 nucleotides read TGTGCCAGCTCACCACGATTACAGGTTCAGGGGGCAGGCACTGAAGCTTTCTTT. The full variable domain, its missing parts supplied by reference TRBV18 and TRBJ1-1, is NAGVMQNPRHLVRRRGQEARLRCSPMKGHSHVYWYRQLPEEGLKFMVYLQKENIIDESGMPKERFSAEFPKEGPSILRIQQVVRGDSAAYFCASSPRLQVQGAGTEAFFGQGTRLTVV.